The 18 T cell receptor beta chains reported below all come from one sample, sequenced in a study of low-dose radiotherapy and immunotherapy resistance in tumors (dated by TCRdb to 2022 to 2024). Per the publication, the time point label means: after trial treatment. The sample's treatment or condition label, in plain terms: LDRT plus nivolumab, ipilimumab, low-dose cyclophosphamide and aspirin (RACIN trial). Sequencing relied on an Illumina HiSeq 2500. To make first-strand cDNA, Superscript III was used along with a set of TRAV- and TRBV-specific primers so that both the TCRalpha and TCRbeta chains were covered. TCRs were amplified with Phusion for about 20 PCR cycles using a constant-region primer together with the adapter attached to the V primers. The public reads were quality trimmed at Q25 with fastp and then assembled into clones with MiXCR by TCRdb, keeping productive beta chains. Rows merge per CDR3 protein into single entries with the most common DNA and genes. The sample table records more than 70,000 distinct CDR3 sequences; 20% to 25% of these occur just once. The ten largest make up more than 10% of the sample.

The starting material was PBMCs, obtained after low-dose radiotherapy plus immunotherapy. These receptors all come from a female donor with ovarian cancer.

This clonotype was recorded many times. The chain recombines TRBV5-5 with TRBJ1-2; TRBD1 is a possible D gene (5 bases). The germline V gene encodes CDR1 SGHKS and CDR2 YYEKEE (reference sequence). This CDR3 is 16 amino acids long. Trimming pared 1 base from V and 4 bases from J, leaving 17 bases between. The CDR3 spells CASSLFGGEIIYGYTF. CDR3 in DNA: TGTGCCAGCAGCTTGTTTGGGGGAGAAATCATCTATGGCTACACCTTC. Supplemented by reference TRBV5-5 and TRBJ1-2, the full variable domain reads DAGVTQSPTHLIKTRGQQVTLRCSPISGHKSVSWYQQVLGQGPQFIFQYYEKEERGRGNFPDRFSARQFPNYSSELNVNALLLGDSALYLCASSLFGGEIIYGYTFGSGTRLTVV.

The CDR3 DNA follows: TGCAGCGTTGGTTCAACACCGGATGAGCAGTTCTTC. It specifies CSVGSTPDEQFF. The chain combines TRBV29-1 with TRBJ2-1; no clear D gene. This CDR3 comprises 12 residues. V was cut by 4 bases and J by 8 bases, with 12 bases left in between. CDR1 SQVTM and CDR2 ANQGSEA come from the germline V gene.

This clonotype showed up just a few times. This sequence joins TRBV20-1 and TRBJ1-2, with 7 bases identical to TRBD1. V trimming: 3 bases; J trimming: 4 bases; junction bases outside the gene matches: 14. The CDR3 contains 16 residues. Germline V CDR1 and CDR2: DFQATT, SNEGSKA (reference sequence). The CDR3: CSASSSNRGTLYGYTF. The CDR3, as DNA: TGCAGTGCTAGCTCCAGCAACAGGGGTACTCTCTATGGCTACACCTTC.

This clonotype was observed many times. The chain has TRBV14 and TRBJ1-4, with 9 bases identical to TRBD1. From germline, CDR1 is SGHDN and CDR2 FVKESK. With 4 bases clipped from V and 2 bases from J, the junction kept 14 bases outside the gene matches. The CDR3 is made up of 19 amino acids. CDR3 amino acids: CASSRRHRQGVDTNEKLFF. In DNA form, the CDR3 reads TGTGCCAGCAGCCGCCGACATAGACAGGGGGTTGATACTAATGAAAAACTGTTTTTT.

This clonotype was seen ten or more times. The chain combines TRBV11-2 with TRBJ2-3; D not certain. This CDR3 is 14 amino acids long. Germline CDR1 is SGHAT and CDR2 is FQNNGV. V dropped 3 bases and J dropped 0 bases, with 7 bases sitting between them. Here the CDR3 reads CASSFWHSTDTQYF. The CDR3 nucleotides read TGTGCCAGCAGCTTCTGGCATAGCACAGATACGCAGTATTTT.

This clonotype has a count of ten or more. The chain's CDR3 is CASSLDRGGYEQYF. The DNA for the CDR3 is TGTGCCAGCAGCCTCGACAGGGGGGGCTACGAGCAGTACTTC. This rearrangement joins TRBV13 to TRBJ2-7; TRBD1 aligns across 9 bases. Unmatched junction bases numbered 5, after V lost 5 bases and J lost 3 bases. Germline-derived CDR1 and CDR2 are PRHDT and FYEKMQ (reference sequence). This CDR3 has 14 amino acids. Complete variable domain (other parts from reference TRBV13 and TRBJ2-7): AAGVIQSPRHLIKEKRETATLKCYPIPRHDTVYWYQQGPGQDPQFLISFYEKMQSDKGSIPDRFSAQQFSDYHSELNMSSLELGDSALYFCASSLDRGGYEQYFGPGTRLTVT.

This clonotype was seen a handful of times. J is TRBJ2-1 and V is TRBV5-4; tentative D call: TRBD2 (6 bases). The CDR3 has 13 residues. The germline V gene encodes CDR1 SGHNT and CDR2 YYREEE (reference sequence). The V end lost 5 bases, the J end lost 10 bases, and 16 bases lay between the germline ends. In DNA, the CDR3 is TGTGCCAGCAGTTCGACCACCGGAGGGGAGCAGTTCTTC. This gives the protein CASSSTTGGEQFF. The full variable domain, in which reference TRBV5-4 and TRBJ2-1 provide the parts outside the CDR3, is ETGVTQSPTHLIKTRGQQVTLRCSSQSGHNTVSWYQQALGQGPQFIFQYYREEENGRGNFPPRFSGLQFPNYSSELNVNALELDDSALYLCASSSTTGGEQFFGPGTRLTVL.

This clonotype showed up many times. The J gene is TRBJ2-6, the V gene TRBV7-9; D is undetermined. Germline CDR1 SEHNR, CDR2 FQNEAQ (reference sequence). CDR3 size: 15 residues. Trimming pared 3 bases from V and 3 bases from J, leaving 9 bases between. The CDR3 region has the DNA TGTGCCAGCAGCTTTGGGTCAGGTGGGGCCAACGTCCTGACTTTC. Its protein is CASSFGSGGANVLTF.

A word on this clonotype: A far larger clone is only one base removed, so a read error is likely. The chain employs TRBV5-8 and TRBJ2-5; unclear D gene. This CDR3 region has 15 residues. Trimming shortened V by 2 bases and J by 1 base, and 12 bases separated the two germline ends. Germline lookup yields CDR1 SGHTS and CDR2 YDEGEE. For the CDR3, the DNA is TGTGCCAGCAGCTTAGGTAAAGGAGCCCAAGAGACCCAGTACTTC. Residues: CASSLGKGAQETQYF.

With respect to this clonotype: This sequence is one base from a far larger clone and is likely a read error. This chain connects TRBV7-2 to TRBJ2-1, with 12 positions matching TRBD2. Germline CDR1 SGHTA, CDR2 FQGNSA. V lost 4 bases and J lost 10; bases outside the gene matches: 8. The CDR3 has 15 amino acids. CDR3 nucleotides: TGTGCCAGCAGCTCCCTAGCGGGGGGGCCCCACGAGCAGTTCTTC. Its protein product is CASSSLAGGPHEQFF. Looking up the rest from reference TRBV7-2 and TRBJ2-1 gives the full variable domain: GAGVSQSPSNKVTEKGKDVELRCDPISGHTALYWYRQSLGQGLEFLIYFQGNSAPDKSGLPSDRFSAERTGGSVSTLTIQRTQQEDSAVYLCASSSLAGGPHEQFFGPGTRLTVL.

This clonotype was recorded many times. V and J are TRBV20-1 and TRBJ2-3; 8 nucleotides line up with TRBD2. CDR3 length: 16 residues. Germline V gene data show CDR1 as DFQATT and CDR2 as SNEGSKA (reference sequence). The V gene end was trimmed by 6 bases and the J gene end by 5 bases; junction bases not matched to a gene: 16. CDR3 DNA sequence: TGCAGTGCCCTGGGGCCGGCTAGCGGGTCTAAAGATACGCAGTATTTT. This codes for CSALGPASGSKDTQYF.

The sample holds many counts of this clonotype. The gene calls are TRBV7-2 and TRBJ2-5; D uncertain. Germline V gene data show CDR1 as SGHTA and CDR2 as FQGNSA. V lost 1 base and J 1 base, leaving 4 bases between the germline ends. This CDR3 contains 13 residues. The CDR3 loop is CASSLGVQETQYF. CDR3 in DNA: TGTGCCAGCAGCTTAGGAGTCCAAGAGACCCAGTACTTC.

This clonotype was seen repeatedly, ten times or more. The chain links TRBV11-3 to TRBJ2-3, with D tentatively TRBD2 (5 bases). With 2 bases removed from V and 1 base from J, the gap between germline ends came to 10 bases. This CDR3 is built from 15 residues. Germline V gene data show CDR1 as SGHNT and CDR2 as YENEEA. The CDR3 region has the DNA TGTGCCAGCAGCTTAACGCGACTACGCACAGATACGCAGTATTTT. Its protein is CASSLTRLRTDTQYF.

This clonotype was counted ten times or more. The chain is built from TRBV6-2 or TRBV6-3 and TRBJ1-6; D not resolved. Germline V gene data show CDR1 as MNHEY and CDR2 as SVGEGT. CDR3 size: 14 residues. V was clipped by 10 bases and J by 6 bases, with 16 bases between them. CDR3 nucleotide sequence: TGTGCCACCCAGCGGGAAAAGTTTAATTCACCCCTCCACTTT. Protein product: CATQREKFNSPLHF.

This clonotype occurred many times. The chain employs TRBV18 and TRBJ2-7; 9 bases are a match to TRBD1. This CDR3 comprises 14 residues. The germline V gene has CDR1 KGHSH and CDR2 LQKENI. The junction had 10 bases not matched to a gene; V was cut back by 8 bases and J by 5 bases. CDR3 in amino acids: CASTGQGSFHEQYF. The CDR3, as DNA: TGTGCCAGCACGGGACAGGGTTCATTCCACGAGCAGTACTTC.

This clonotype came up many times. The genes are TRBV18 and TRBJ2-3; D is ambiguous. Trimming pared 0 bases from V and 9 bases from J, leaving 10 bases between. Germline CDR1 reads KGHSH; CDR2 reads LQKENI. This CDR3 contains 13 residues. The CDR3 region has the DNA TGTGCCAGCTCACCACCGTCTTCGGAGACGCAGTATTTT. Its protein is CASSPPSSETQYF. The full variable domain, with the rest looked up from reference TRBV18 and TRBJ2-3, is NAGVMQNPRHLVRRRGQEARLRCSPMKGHSHVYWYRQLPEEGLKFMVYLQKENIIDESGMPKERFSAEFPKEGPSILRIQQVVRGDSAAYFCASSPPSSETQYFGPGTRLTVL.

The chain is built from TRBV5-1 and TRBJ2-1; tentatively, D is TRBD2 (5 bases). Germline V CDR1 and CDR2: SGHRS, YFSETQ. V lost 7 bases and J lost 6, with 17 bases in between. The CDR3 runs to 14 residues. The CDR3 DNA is TGCGCCAGCGGCTCCGGGGTCCGCGGCAATGAGCAGTTCTTC. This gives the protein CASGSGVRGNEQFF.

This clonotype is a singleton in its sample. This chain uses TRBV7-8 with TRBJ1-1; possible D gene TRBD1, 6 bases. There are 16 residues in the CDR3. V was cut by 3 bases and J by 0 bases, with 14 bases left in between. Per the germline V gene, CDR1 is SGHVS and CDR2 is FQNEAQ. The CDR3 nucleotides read TGTGCCAGCAGCTTCTCCGGCACAGGGATGAACACTGAAGCTTTCTTT. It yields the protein CASSFSGTGMNTEAFF.